The source of this T cell receptor (beta chain) is a study of CD8 T cells in ankylosing spondylitis. Trimming shortened V by 4 bases and J by 2 bases, and 15 bases separated the two germline ends. Germline V gene sequence: CDR1 SGHRS, CDR2 YFSETQ. The CDR3 sequence is 15 residues long. This clonotype was picked up many times. TCR beta libraries were made by quantitative 5'-RACE with molecular barcodes. TCRdb independently ran MiXCR on the 5' RACE reads; one entry per CDR3 protein. The repertoire holds about 240,000 distinct CDR3 sequences, with about 10% as singletons. The chain is built from TRBV5-1 and TRBJ1-2; D possibly corresponds to TRBD1 (6 bases). The sequence was collected from a male donor with ankylosing spondylitis or in good health (not recorded which). The sequencing sample was made of blood, either unsorted or a sorted T cell fraction (not recorded which). The CDR3 sequence is CASSPLGGPNYGYTF. For the CDR3, the DNA is TGCGCCAGCAGCCCACTGGGGGGGCCCAACTATGGCTACACCTTC. The full variable domain, its missing parts supplied by reference TRBV5-1 and TRBJ1-2, is KAGVTQTPRYLIKTRGQQVTLSCSPISGHRSVSWYQQTPGQGLQFLFEYFSETQRNKGNFPGRFSGRQFSNSRSEMNVSTLELGDSALYLCASSPLGGPNYGYTFGSGTRLTVV.